The 15 T cell receptor beta chains presented below share a single source sample, sequenced in a study of post-analysis software for immune sequencing data. Overall study findings and caveats: TRBV5-6, TRBV5-1 and TRBV20-1 were among five TRBV segments more frequent in patients than controls.

These receptors are not linked to any known antigen. The TCR beta cDNA libraries contained unique molecular identifiers. TCRdb called the PCR reads again in MiXCR, with one record for every CDR3 protein. The table has approximately 570,000 distinct CDR3 sequences, 44% seen once. The sequenced sample was blood. These receptors all stem from a girl aged 10-17 years with multiple sclerosis.

This clonotype was counted a single time. This chain links TRBV15 with TRBJ1-2; 8 bases match TRBD1. The CDR3 covers 14 residues. The V and J ends lost 0 bases and 8 bases, in that order; junction bases with no gene match: 5. Per the germline V gene, CDR1 is LNHNV and CDR2 is YYDKDF (reference sequence). CDR3 loop: CATSREQGVGGYTF. CDR3 nucleotide sequence: TGTGCCACCAGCAGAGAACAGGGGGTAGGGGGCTACACCTTC.

The rearrangement joins TRBV15 to TRBJ2-3; D is perhaps TRBD1 or TRBD2 (6 bases each). The CDR3 loop spans 15 amino acids. V lost 11 bases, J lost 3 bases, and 21 bases lay in between. CDR1 is LNHNV and CDR2 is YYDKDF in the germline V gene (reference sequence). The CDR3: CASGRGVGLTDTQYF. The CDR3 DNA follows: TGTGCCTCAGGAAGGGGGGTAGGGTTGACAGATACGCAGTATTTT.

The chain carries TRBV20-1 and TRBJ2-5, with D perhaps TRBD2 (5 bases). The germline gives CDR1 DFQATT, CDR2 SNEGSKA (reference sequence). V was shortened by 3 bases and J by 5 bases, with 19 bases between the two germline ends. The CDR3 extends over 15 amino acids. This CDR3 is CSARRPGTRQETQYF. DNA of the CDR3: TGCAGTGCTAGGCGTCCAGGAACTAGGCAGGAGACCCAGTACTTC.

This chain connects TRBV6-6 to TRBJ2-1, with TRBD2 matching over 8 bases. The CDR3 covers 15 residues. The J segment lost 5 bases and the V segment lost 6 bases, leaving 9 bases of the junction unmatched. The germline gives CDR1 MNHNY, CDR2 SVGAGI (reference sequence). CDR3 residues: CASSGGREVNNEQFF. The CDR3 coding sequence is TGTGCCAGCAGCGGGGGGCGGGAGGTGAACAATGAGCAGTTCTTC.

The rearrangement links TRBV29-1 to TRBJ2-1, with D perhaps given as TRBD1 or TRBD2 (6 bases each). CDR1 SQVTM and CDR2 ANQGSEA come from the germline V gene. The V end lost 2 bases, the J end lost 1 base, and 9 bases lay between the germline ends. This CDR3 is 14 amino acids long. CDR3 DNA sequence: TGCAGCGTTGAACAGGGGAGGTCCTACAATGAGCAGTTCTTC. It codes for CSVEQGRSYNEQFF.

This clonotype was detected only a few times. This sequence joins TRBV6-5 and TRBJ1-2, with D hard to call. CDR3 size: 13 residues. Trimming removed 4 bases from V and 6 bases from J, with 12 bases in between. Per the germline V gene, CDR1 is MNHEY and CDR2 is SVGAGI. CDR3 region: CASSSVGGDGYTF. The CDR3 coding sequence is TGTGCCAGCAGTTCGGTAGGAGGTGATGGCTACACCTTC.

CDR3 residues: CASSLLGRGSTDTQYF. CDR3 nucleotide sequence: TGTGCCAGCAGCTTACTGGGGAGGGGGTCGACAGATACGCAGTATTTT. The chain employs TRBV11-2 and TRBJ2-3, with a possible D match to TRBD2 (7 bases). The CDR3 covers 16 residues. Germline loops: CDR1 SGHAT, CDR2 FQNNGV. Trimming took off 2 bases at V and 3 bases at J, with 15 bases between the two ends.

J is TRBJ1-5 and V is TRBV7-8; D remains ambiguous. The CDR3 totals 16 residues. CDR1 SGHVS and CDR2 FQNEAQ come from the germline V gene. Trimming took 1 base from V and 0 from J, leaving 10 bases between them. Written as DNA, the CDR3 is TGTGCCAGCAGCTTAGACCAGAAATATAGCAATCAGCCCCAGCATTTT. The encoded protein is CASSLDQKYSNQPQHF.

The chain joins TRBV10-3 to TRBJ2-1, with 7 bases matching TRBD2. Germline loops: CDR1 ENHRY, CDR2 SYGVKD. The CDR3 is made up of 17 amino acids. The V segment lost 0 bases and the J segment 0 bases; nucleotides outside the gene matches: 5. DNA of the CDR3: TGTGCCATCAGTGAGTCTCAAGCGGGAACCTCCTACAATGAGCAGTTCTTC. Encoded protein: CAISESQAGTSYNEQFF.

This clonotype was seen a few times. The CDR3 is CASSYTLYFSGGGAKNIQYF. The CDR3 nucleotides read TGTGCCAGCAGCTACACCCTATACTTTAGCGGGGGAGGAGCCAAAAACATTCAGTACTTC. The chain links TRBV7-9 to TRBJ2-4, with 9 bases aligning to TRBD2. Per the germline V gene, CDR1 is SEHNR and CDR2 is FQNEAQ (reference sequence). The CDR3 consists of 20 residues. The V and J ends lost 4 bases and 0 bases, in that order; junction bases with no gene match: 16.

This chain connects TRBV7-3 to TRBJ1-5; D is ambiguous. Germline V CDR1 and CDR2: SGHTA, FQGTGA. CDR3 length equals 16 residues. V lost 2 bases to trimming and J lost 0 bases, with 11 bases between them. CDR3 loop: CASSLEAGYSNQPQHF. CDR3 nucleotide sequence: TGTGCCAGCAGCTTAGAAGCAGGTTATAGCAATCAGCCCCAGCATTTT.

V is TRBV29-1 and J is TRBJ1-1, with D possibly TRBD1 on 5 matching bases. Germline-derived CDR1 and CDR2 are SQVTM and ANQGSEA. The CDR3 runs 12 residues. V lost 6 bases, J lost 1 base, and 9 bases lay in between. CDR3 bases: TGCAGCGTGGCGCAGGGGAACACTGAAGCTTTCTTT. This translates into CSVAQGNTEAFF.

Concerning this clonotype: The junction departs from germline at one end; a sequencing error may be responsible. The chain uses TRBV7-9 and TRBJ2-1; D is uncertain. In germline, CDR1 is SEHNR, CDR2 FQNEAQ (reference sequence). CDR3 length: 12 residues. The CDR3 region is CASSWAYNEQFF. The CDR3 nucleotides are TGTGCCAGCAGTTGGGCCTATAATGAGCAGTTCTTC.

This clonotype has only a few counts. The chain carries TRBV5-1 and TRBJ2-7; 7 bases align to TRBD1. With V trimmed by 3 bases and J by 10 bases, 13 bases remained unmatched. Germline-derived CDR1 and CDR2 are SGHRS and YFSETQ. The CDR3 consists of 14 residues. The CDR3 sequence: CASSSDQDRAFQYF. The CDR3 DNA is TGCGCCAGCAGCTCGGATCAAGACAGGGCGTTCCAGTACTTC. The full variable domain, rest sourced from reference TRBV5-1 and TRBJ2-7, is KAGVTQTPRYLIKTRGQQVTLSCSPISGHRSVSWYQQTPGQGLQFLFEYFSETQRNKGNFPGRFSGRQFSNSRSEMNVSTLELGDSALYLCASSSDQDRAFQYFGPGTRLTVT.

This clonotype was seen only once. This sequence joins TRBV4-1 and TRBJ1-1; TRBD1 agrees at 9 bases. With V trimmed by 1 base and J by 1 base, 4 bases remained unmatched. Per germline, CDR1 MGHRA and CDR2 YSYEKL. This CDR3 has 16 amino acids. CDR3 coding DNA: TGCGCCAGCAGCCAAGTACAGGGGGCAGCGAACACTGAAGCTTTCTTT. Amino acid sequence: CASSQVQGAANTEAFF.